Sequencing of this T cell receptor beta chain was carried out in a study of beta chain features in type 1 diabetes. Study context: No patient-donor differences in age, gender, total cells or subset yield. Overall study results and limits: Sequencing used cDNA, and cells with high TCR expression could therefore be over-represented. Patients with Type 1 diabetes showed moderately but significantly shorter TCRB CDR3s in all four CD4+ subsets. Across patients, naive, central memory and Treg TCRB repertoires exhibited apparently greater similarity than was observed across healthy donors. Whether TCRB rearrangement is influenced by HLA type went unresolved here.

Expressed TCRB transcripts were sequenced, since all the RNA that had been isolated was reverse transcribed. The assay was immunoSEQ multiplex PCR, and TCRdb's table has in-frame clones only and misses some. The top ten hold about 0.7% of the sample, which has approximately 70,000 clones, nearly 50% seen once. The CDR3 length is 17 residues. Germline values: CDR1 SGHTA, CDR2 FQGNSA. The J segment lost 4 bases and the V segment lost 0 bases, leaving 7 bases of the junction unmatched. This clone was found a few times. The antigen remains unidentified. Other DNA sequences from this sample encode an identical CDR3 as well.

Sequenced material: central memory CD4+ T cells from blood. The sequence came from a man between 25 and 39 years old with type 1 diabetes. This rearrangement joins TRBV7-2 to TRBJ2-5, with TRBD2 matching over 11 bases. CDR3 amino acids: CASSLAPRLAGGETQYF. The CDR3 DNA is TGTGCCAGCAGCTTAGCGCCAAGGCTAGCGGGAGGAGAGACCCAGTACTTC.